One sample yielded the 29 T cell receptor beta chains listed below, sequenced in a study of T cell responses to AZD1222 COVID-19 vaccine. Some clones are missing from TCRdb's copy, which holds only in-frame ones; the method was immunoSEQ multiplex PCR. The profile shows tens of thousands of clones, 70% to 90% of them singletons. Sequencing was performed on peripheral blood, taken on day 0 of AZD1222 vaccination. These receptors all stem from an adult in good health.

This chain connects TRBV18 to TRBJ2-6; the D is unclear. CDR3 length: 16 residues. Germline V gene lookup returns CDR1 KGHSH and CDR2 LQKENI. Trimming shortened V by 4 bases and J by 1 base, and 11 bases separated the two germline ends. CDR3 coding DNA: TGTGCCAGCTCACAAAACCAGATTTCTGGGGCCAACGTCCTGACTTTC. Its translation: CASSQNQISGANVLTF.

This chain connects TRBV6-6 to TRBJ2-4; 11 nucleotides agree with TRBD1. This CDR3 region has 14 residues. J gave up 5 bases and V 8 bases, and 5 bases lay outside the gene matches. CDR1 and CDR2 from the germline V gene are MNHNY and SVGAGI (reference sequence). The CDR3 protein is CASRRTGGENIQYF. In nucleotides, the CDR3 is TGTGCCAGCCGACGGACAGGGGGCGAAAACATTCAGTACTTC.

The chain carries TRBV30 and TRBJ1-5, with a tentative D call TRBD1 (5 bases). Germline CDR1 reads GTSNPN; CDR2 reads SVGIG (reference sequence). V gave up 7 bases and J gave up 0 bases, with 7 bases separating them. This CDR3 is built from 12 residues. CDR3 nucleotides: TGTGCCTTGGGACCTAGCAATCAGCCCCAGCATTTT. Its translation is CALGPSNQPQHF.

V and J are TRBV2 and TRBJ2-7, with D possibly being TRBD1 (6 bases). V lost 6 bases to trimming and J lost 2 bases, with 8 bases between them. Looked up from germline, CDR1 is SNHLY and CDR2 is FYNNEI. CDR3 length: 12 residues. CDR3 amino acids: CASRQGTYEQYF. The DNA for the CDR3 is TGTGCCAGCAGACAGGGAACCTACGAGCAGTACTTC.

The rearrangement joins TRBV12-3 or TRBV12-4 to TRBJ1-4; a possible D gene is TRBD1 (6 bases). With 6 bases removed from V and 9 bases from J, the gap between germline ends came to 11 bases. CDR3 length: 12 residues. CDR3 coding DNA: TGTGCCAGCAGCGCGGGGGGGCAAAAACTGTTTTTT. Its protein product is CASSAGGQKLFF.

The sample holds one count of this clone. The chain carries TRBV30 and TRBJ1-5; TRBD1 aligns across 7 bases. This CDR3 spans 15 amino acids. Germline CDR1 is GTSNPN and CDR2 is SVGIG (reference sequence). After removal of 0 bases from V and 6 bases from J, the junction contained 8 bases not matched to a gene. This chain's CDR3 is CAWSVDRVATQPQHF. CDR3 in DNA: TGTGCCTGGAGTGTTGACAGGGTCGCAACTCAGCCCCAGCATTTT.

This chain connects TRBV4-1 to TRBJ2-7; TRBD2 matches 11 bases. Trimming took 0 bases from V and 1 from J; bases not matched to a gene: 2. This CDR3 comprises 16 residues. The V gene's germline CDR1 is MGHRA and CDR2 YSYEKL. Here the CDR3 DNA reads TGCGCCAGCAGCCAAGATAGACTAGCGGGATCCTACGAGCAGTACTTC. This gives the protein CASSQDRLAGSYEQYF.

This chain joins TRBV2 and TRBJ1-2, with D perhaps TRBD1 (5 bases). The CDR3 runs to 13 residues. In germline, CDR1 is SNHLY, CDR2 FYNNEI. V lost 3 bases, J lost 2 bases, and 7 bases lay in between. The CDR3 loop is CASSEGVNYGYTF. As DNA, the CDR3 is TGTGCCAGCAGTGAGGGGGTAAACTATGGCTACACCTTC.

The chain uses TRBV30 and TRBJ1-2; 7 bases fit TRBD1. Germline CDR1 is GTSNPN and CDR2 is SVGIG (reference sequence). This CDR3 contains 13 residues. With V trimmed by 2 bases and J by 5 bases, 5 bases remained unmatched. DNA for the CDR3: TGTGCCTGGAGTCCCGGGACAGAATATGGCTACACCTTC. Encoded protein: CAWSPGTEYGYTF.

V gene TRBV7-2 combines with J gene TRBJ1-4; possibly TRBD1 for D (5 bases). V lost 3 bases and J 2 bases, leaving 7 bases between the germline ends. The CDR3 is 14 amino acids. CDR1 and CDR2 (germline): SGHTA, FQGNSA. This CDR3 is CASSLGGTNEKLFF. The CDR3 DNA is TGTGCCAGCAGCTTGGGGGGGACTAATGAAAAACTGTTTTTT.

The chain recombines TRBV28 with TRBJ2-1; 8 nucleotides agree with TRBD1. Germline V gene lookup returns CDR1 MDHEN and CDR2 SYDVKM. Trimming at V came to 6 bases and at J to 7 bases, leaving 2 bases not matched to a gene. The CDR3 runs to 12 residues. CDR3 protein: CASSQGANEQFF. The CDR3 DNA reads TGTGCCAGCAGCCAGGGGGCTAATGAGCAGTTCTTC.

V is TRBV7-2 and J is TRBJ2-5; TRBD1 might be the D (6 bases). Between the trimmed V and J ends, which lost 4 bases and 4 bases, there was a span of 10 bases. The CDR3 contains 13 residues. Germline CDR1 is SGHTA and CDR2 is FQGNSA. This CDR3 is CASSSDRRETQYF. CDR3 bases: TGTGCCAGCAGCTCCGACAGGAGAGAGACCCAGTACTTC.

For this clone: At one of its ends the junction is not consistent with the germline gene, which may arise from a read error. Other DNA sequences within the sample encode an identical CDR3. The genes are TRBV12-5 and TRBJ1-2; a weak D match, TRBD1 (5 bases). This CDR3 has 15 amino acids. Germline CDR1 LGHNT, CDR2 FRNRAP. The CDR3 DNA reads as TGTGCCAGTGGTTTGGTCCTGGGGACGGGTACGGGCTACACCTTC. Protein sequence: CASGLVLGTGTGYTF.

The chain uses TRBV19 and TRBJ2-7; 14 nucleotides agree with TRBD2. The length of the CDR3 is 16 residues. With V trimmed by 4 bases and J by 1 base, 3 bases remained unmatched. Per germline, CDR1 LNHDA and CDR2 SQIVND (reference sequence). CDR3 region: CASSKGLAGDSYEQYF. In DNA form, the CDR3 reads TGTGCCAGTAGTAAGGGACTAGCGGGGGATTCCTACGAGCAGTACTTC.

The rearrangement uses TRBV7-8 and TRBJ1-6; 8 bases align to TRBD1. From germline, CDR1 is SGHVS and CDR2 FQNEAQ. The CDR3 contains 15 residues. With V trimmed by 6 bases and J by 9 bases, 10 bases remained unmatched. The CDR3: CASSTYQGASSPLHF. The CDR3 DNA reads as TGTGCCAGCAGTACTTATCAGGGGGCAAGTTCACCCCTCCACTTT.

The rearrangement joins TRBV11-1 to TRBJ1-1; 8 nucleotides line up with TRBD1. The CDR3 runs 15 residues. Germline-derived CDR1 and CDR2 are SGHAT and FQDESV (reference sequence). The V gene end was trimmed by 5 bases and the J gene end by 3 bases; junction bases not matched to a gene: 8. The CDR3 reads CASSTQGAGDTEAFF. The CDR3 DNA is TGTGCCAGCAGCACTCAGGGGGCGGGGGACACTGAAGCTTTCTTT. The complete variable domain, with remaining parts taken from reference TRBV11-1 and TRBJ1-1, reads EAEVAQSPRYKITEKSQAVAFWCDPISGHATLYWYRQILGQGPELLVQFQDESVVDDSQLPKDRFSAERLKGVDSTLKIQPAELGDSAMYLCASSTQGAGDTEAFFGQGTRLTVV.

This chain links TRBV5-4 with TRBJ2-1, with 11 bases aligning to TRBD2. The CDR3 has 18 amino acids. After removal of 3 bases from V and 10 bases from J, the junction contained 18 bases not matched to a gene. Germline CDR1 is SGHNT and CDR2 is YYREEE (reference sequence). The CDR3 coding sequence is TGTGCCAGCAGCTCTGGTACCCTTAGCGGGAGGGCCTACAGGGAGCAGTTCTTC. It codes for CASSSGTLSGRAYREQFF.

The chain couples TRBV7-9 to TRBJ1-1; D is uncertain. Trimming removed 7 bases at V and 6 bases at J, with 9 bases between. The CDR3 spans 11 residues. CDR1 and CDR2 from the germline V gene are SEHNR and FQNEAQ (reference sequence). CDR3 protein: CASTDGAEAFF. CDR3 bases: TGTGCCAGCACCGACGGAGCTGAAGCTTTCTTT.

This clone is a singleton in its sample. In DNA, the CDR3 is TGTGCCAGCAGCTTTGATCCGGGGGTAAACACTGAAGCTTTCTTT. It specifies CASSFDPGVNTEAFF. The chain joins TRBV5-4 to TRBJ1-1; D is possibly TRBD1 (5 bases). This CDR3 is 15 amino acids long. CDR1 is SGHNT, CDR2 YYREEE, per germline (reference sequence). Trimming shortened V by 2 bases and J by 2 bases, and 13 bases separated the two germline ends. Drawing the rest from reference TRBV5-4 and TRBJ1-1, the complete variable domain is ETGVTQSPTHLIKTRGQQVTLRCSSQSGHNTVSWYQQALGQGPQFIFQYYREEENGRGNFPPRFSGLQFPNYSSELNVNALELDDSALYLCASSFDPGVNTEAFFGQGTRLTVV.

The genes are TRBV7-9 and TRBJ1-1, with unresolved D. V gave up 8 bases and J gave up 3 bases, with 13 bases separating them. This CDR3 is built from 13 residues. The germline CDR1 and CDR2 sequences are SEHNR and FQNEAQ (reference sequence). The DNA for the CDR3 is TGTGCCAGCGGCAGAAACCCGGACACTGAAGCTTTCTTT. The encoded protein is CASGRNPDTEAFF.

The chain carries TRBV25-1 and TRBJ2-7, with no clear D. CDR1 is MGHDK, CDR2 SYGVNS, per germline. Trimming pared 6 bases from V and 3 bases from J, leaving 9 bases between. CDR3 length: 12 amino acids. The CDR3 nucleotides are TGTGCCAGCAGCGGGCTCCGCTACGAGCAGTACTTC. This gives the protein CASSGLRYEQYF.

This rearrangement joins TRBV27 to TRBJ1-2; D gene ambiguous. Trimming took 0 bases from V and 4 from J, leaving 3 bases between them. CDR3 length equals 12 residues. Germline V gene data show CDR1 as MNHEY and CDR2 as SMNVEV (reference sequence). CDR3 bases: TGTGCCAGCAGTTTATCAGGCTATGGCTACACCTTC. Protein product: CASSLSGYGYTF.

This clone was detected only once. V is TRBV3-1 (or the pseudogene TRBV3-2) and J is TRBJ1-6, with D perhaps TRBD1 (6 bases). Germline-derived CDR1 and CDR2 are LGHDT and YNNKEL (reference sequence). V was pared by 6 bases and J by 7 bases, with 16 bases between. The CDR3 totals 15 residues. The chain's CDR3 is CASRPPGTRNSPLHF. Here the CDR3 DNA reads TGTGCCAGCAGGCCTCCCGGGACACGGAATTCACCCCTCCACTTT.

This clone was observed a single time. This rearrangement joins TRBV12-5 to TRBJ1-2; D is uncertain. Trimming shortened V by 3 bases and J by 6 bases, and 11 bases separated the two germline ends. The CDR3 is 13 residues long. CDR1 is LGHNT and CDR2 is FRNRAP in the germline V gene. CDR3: CASGFAVFDGYTF. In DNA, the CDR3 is TGTGCTAGTGGTTTCGCGGTTTTCGATGGCTACACCTTC.

This CDR3 is CASSQGAQGGSYEQYF. The CDR3, as DNA: TGTGCCAGCAGCCAAGGTGCACAGGGAGGGTCCTACGAGCAGTACTTC. The chain joins TRBV3-1 (or the pseudogene TRBV3-2) to TRBJ2-7; possibly TRBD2 for D (7 bases). Trimming removed 1 base from V and 1 base from J, with 14 bases in between. The CDR3 spans 16 residues. Germline CDR1 is LGHDT and CDR2 is YNNKEL (reference sequence).

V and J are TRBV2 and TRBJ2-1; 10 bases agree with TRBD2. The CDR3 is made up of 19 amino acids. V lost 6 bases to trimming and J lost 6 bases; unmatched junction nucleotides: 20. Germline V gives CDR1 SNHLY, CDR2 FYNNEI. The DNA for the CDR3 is TGTGCCAGCAGGCCGATCCCTTGGGCTAGCGGGAGAAGAGCCAATGAGCAGTTCTTC. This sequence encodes CASRPIPWASGRRANEQFF.

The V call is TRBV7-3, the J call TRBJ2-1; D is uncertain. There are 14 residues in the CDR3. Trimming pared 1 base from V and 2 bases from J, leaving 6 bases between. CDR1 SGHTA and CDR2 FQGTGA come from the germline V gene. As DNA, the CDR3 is TGTGCCAGCAGCTTAATGGGCCCCTACAATGAGCAGTTCTTC. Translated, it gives CASSLMGPYNEQFF. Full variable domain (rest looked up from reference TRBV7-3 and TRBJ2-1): GAGVSQTPSNKVTEKGKYVELRCDPISGHTALYWYRQSLGQGPEFLIYFQGTGAADDSGLPNDRFFAVRPEGSVSTLKIQRTERGDSAVYLCASSLMGPYNEQFFGPGTRLTVL.

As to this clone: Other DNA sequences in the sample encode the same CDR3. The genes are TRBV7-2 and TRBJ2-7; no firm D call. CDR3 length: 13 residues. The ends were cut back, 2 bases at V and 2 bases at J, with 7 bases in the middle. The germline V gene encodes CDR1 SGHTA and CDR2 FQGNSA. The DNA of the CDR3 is TGTGCCAGCAGCTTACTCGGAGCCTACGAGCAGTACTTC. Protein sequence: CASSLLGAYEQYF.

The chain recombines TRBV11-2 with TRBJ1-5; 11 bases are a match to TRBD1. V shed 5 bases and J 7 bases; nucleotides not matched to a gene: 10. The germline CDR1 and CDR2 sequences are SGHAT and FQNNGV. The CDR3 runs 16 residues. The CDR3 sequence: CASSPNPGQGGQPQHF. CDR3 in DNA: TGTGCCAGCAGCCCCAACCCGGGACAGGGGGGGCAGCCCCAGCATTTT.